The TCR beta chain under discussion was sequenced for a study of OX40 agonist ivuxolimab in advanced cancers. The CDR3 has 15 amino acids. Germline V gene data show CDR1 as SGHVS and CDR2 as FQNEAQ. Trimming cost V 1 base and J 7 bases, with 14 bases left between them. Here immunoSEQ multiplex PCR was the method, and the copy in TCRdb shows in-frame clones only, minus some. The sample holds just under 65,000 clones, 86% seen once. The clonotype was recovered from an adult with an advanced solid tumor such as melanoma, head and neck, liver or kidney cancer. The specimen was CD4+ or CD8+ T cells sorted from blood, collected in a trial of the OX40 agonist ivuxolimab. The J gene is TRBJ2-1, the V gene TRBV7-8, with D perhaps matching TRBD1 or TRBD2 (6 bases each). The CDR3 DNA follows: TGTGCCAGCAGCTTAGGAGGGGGGATTGGAAATGAGCAGTTCTTC. Protein: CASSLGGGIGNEQFF.